This TCR beta chain stems from a study of blood T cell repertoires in COVID-19. In the study overall: Acute and convalescent COVID-19 samples came from the United States, Italy and Spain. T cells, B-cell-depleted T cells, or PBMCs supplied cDNA or gDNA.

V gave up 1 base and J gave up 3 bases; unmatched junction bases: 5. Germline V lookup: CDR1 SEHNR, CDR2 FQNEAQ (reference sequence). This CDR3 has 15 residues. Seattle cases were enrolled at active infection and followed longitudinally. In the authors' workflow: Cell counts per sample came from amplifying reference gene primers. Generated by immunoSEQ multiplex PCR, the TCRdb table keeps only in-frame clones and is missing some. Clone size and the V and J calls come from that table; the DNA yielded D and trimming. The profile shows 99,000 or so clones, 88% of them singletons. Sequencing was performed on peripheral blood. The chain uses TRBV7-9 and TRBJ2-7, with 8 positions matching TRBD1. This clonotype originated in a man in his fifties with COVID-19, enrolled during active disease. The DNA of the CDR3 is TGTGCCAGCAGCTTAGGGACAGGGAGCTTCTACGAGCAGTACTTC. Amino acid sequence: CASSLGTGSFYEQYF.